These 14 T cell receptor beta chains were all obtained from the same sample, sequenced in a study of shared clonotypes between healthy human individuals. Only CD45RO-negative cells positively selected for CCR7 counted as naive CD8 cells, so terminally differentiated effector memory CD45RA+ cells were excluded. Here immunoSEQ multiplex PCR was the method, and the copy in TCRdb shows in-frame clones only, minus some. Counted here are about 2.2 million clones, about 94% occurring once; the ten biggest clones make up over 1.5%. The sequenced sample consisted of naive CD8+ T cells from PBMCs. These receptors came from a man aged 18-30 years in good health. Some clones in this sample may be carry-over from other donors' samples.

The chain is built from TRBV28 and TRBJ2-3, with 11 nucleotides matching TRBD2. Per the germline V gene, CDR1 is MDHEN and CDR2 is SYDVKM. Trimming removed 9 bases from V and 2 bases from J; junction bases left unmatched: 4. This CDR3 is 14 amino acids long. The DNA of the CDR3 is TGTGCCAGTAGCGGGAGGGCCAACACAGATACGCAGTATTTT. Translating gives CASSGRANTDTQYF.

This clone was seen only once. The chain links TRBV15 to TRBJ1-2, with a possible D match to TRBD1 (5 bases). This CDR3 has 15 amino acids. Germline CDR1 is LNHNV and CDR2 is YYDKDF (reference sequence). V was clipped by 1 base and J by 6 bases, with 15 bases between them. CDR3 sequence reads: CATSRVSGGSDGYTF. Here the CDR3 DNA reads TGTGCCACCAGCAGAGTTTCCGGGGGGTCGGATGGCTACACCTTC.

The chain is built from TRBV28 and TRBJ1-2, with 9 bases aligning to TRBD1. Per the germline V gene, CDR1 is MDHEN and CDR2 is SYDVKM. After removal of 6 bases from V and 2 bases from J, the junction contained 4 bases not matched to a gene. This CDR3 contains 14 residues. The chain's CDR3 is CASRNRGRNYGYTF. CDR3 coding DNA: TGTGCCAGCAGGAACAGGGGGCGAAACTATGGCTACACCTTC.

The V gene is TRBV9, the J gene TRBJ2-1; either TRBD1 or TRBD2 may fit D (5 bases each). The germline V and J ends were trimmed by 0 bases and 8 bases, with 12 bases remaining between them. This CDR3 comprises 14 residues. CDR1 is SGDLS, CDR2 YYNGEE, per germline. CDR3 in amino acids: CASSVGDRVYEQFF. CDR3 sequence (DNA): TGTGCCAGCAGCGTAGGGGACCGGGTGTATGAGCAGTTCTTC.

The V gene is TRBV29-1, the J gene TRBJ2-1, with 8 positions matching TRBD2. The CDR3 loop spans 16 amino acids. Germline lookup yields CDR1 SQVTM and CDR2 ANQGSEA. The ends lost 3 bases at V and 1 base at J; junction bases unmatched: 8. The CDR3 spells CSVDGVAGQSYNEQFF. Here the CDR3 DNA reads TGCAGCGTTGACGGAGTAGCGGGGCAGTCCTACAATGAGCAGTTCTTC.

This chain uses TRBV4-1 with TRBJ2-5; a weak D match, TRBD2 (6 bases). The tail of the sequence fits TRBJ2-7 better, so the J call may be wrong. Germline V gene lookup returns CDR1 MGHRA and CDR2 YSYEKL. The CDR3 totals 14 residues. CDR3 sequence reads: CASSQVGSGYEQYF. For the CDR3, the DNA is TGCGCCAGCAGCCAAGTTGGTAGCGGTTACGAGCAGTACTTC.

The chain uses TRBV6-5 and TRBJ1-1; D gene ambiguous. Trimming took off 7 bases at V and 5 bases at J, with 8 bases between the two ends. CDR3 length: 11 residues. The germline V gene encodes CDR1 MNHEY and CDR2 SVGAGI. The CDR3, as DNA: TGTGCCAGCATTCTCGATACTGAAGCTTTCTTT. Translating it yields CASILDTEAFF.

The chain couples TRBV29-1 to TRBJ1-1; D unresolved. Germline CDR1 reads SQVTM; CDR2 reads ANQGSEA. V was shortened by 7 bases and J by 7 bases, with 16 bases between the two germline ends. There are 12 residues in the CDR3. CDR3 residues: CSATGNQGEAFF. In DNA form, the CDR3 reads TGCAGCGCTACCGGAAACCAAGGTGAAGCTTTCTTT.

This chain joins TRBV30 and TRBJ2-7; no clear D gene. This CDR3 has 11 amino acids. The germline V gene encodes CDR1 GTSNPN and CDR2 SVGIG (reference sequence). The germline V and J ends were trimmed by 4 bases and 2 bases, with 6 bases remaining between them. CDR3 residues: CAWNEAYEQYF. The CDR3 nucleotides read TGTGCCTGGAATGAAGCCTACGAGCAGTACTTC.

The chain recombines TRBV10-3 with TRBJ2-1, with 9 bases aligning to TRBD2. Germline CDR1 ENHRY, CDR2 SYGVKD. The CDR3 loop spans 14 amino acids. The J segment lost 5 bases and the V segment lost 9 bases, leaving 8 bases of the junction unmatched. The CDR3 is CAIAPSGANNEQFF. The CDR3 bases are TGTGCCATTGCCCCTAGCGGGGCCAACAATGAGCAGTTCTTC.

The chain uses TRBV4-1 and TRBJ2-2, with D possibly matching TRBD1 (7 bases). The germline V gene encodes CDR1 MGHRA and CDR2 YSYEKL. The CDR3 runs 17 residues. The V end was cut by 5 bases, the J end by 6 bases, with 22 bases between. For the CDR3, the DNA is TGCGCCAGCAGCGCGACGACGACAGGGTGGAGGGCCGGGGAGCTGTTTTTT. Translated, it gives CASSATTTGWRAGELFF.

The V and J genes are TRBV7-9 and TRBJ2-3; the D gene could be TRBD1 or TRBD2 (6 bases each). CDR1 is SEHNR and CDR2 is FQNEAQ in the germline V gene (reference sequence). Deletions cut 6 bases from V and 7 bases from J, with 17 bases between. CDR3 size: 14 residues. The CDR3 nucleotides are TGTGCCAGCAGGCTCGACAGGAGGGCTCATACGCAGTATTTT. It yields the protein CASRLDRRAHTQYF. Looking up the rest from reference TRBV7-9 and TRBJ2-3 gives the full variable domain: DTGVSQNPRHKITKRGQNVTFRCDPISEHNRLYWYRQTLGQGPEFLTYFQNEAQLEKSRLLSDRFSAERPKGSFSTLEIQRTEQGDSAMYLCASRLDRRAHTQYFGPGTRLTVL.

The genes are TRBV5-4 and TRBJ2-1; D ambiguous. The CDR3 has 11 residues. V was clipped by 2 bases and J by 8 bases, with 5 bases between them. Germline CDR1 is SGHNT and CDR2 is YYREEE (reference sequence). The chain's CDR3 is CASSFTHEQFF. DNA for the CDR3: TGTGCCAGCAGCTTTACTCATGAGCAGTTCTTC. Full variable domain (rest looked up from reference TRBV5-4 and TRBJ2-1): ETGVTQSPTHLIKTRGQQVTLRCSSQSGHNTVSWYQQALGQGPQFIFQYYREEENGRGNFPPRFSGLQFPNYSSELNVNALELDDSALYLCASSFTHEQFFGPGTRLTVL.

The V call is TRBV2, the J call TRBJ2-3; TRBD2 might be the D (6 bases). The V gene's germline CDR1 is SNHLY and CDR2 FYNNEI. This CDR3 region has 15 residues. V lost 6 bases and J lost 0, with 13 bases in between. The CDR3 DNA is TGTGCCAGCAGGGGGCGGGGATTGAGCACAGATACGCAGTATTTT. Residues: CASRGRGLSTDTQYF.